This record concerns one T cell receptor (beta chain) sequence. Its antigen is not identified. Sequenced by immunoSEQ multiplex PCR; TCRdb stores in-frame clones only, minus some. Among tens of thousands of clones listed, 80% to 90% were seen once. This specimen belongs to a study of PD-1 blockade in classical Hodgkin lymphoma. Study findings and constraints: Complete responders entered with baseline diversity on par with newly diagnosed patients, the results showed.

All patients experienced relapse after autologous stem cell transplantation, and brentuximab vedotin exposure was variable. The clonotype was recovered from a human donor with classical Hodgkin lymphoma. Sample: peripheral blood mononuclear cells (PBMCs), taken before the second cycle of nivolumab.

CDR3 sequence (DNA): TGTGCTAGTGGTTGGGGACAGGGTTCCTACAATGAGCAGTTCTTC. This translates into CASGWGQGSYNEQFF. The V and J genes are TRBV12-5 and TRBJ2-1; 9 nucleotides agree with TRBD1. J lost 1 base, V lost 4 bases, and 2 bases had no gene match. CDR1 is LGHNT, CDR2 FRNRAP, per germline. This CDR3 region has 15 residues.